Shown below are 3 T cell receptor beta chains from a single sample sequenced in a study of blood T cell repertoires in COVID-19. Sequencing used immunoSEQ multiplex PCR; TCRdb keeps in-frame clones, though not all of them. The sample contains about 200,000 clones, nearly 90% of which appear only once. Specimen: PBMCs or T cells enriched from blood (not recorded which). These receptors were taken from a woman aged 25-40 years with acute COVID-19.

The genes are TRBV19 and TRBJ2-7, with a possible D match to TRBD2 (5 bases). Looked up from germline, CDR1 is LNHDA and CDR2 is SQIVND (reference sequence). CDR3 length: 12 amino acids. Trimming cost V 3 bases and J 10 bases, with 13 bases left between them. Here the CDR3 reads CASSILMGVQYF. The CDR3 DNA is TGTGCCAGTAGTATTCTAATGGGAGTTCAGTACTTC.

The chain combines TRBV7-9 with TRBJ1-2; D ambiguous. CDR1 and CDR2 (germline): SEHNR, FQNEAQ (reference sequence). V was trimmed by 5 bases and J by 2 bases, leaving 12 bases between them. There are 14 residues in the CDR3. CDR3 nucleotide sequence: TGTGCCAGCAGCCCCCCGCAGGCCAACTATGGCTACACCTTC. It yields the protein CASSPPQANYGYTF.

CDR3 amino acids: CASSLAGGWYGYTF. Here the CDR3 DNA reads TGTGCCAGCAGCTTAGCTGGCGGGTGGTATGGCTACACCTTC. The rearrangement uses TRBV7-2 and TRBJ1-2; D remains unclear. Germline lookup yields CDR1 SGHTA and CDR2 FQGNSA. This CDR3 comprises 14 residues. V dropped 0 bases and J dropped 5 bases, with 10 bases sitting between them.